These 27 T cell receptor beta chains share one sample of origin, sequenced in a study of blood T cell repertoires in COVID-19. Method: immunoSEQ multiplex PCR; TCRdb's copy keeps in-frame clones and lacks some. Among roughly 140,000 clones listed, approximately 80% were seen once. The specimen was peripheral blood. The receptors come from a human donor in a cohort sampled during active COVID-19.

The CDR3 DNA sequence: TGTGCCAGCAGCGTAGCTGAAGCGGGAGCGGCCGGGGAGCTGTTTTTT. It is translated as CASSVAEAGAAGELFF. V gene TRBV9 combines with J gene TRBJ2-2; 8 positions agree with TRBD2. Looked up from germline, CDR1 is SGDLS and CDR2 is YYNGEE. V shed 0 bases and J 6 bases; nucleotides not matched to a gene: 7. This CDR3 is built from 16 residues.

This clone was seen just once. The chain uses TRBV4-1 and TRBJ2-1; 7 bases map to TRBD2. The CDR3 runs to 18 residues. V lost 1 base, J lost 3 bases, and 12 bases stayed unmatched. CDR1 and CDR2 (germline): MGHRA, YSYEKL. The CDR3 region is CASSQVMPPGLNYNEQFF. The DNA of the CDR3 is TGCGCCAGCAGCCAAGTAATGCCTCCGGGACTAAACTACAATGAGCAGTTCTTC.

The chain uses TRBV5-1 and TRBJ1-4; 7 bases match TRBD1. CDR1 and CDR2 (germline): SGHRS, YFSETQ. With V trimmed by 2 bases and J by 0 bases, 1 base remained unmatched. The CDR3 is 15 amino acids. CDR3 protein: CASSFGTATNEKLFF. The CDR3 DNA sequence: TGCGCCAGCAGCTTTGGGACAGCAACTAATGAAAAACTGTTTTTT.

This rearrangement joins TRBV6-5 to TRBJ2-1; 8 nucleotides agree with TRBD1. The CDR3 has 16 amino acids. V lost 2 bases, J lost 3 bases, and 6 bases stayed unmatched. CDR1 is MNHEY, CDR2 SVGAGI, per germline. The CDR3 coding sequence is TGTGCCAGCAGTTACGACAGGGGCTTGATCTACAATGAGCAGTTCTTC. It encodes CASSYDRGLIYNEQFF.

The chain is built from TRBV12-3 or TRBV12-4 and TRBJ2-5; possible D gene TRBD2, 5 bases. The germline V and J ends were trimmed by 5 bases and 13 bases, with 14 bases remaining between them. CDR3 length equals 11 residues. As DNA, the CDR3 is TGTGCCAGCAGTCGAACTAGTTATGTGTACTTC. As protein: CASSRTSYVYF.

The CDR3 here is CASSPELISNQPQHF. CDR3 DNA sequence: TGCGCCAGCAGCCCTGAGCTGATAAGCAATCAGCCCCAGCATTTT. The chain links TRBV5-1 to TRBJ1-5; unclear D gene. This CDR3 region has 15 residues. The ends were cut back, 4 bases at V and 1 base at J, with 12 bases in the middle. CDR1 and CDR2 from the germline V gene are SGHRS and YFSETQ.

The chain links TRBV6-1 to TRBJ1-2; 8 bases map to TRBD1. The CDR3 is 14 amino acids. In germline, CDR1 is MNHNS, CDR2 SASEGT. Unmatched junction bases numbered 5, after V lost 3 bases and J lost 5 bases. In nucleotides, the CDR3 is TGTGCCAGCAGTGAGGACAGGGCGCGGTATGGCTACACCTTC. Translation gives CASSEDRARYGYTF.

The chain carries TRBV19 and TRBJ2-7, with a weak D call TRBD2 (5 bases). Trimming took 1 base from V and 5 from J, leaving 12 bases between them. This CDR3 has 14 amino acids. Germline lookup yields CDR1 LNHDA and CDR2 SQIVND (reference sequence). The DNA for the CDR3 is TGTGCCAGTAGTATAGTCGGGATCTTAAACGAGCAGTACTTC. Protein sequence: CASSIVGILNEQYF.

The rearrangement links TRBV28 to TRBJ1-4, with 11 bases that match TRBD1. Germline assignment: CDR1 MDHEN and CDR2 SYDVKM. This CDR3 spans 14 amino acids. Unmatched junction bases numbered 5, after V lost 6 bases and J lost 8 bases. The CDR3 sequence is CASSPDRGQEKLFF. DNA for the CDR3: TGTGCCAGCAGCCCGGACAGGGGGCAAGAAAAACTGTTTTTT.

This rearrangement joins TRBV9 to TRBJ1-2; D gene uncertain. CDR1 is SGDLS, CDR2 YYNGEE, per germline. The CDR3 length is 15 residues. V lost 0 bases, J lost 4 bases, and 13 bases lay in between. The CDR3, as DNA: TGTGCCAGCAGCGTAGCCGGAGATGCCGTCTATGGCTACACCTTC. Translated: CASSVAGDAVYGYTF.

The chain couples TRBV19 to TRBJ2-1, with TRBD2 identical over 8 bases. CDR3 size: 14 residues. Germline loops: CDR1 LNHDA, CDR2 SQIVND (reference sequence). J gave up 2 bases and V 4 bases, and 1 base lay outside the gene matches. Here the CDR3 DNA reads TGTGCCAGTAGTACAGCGGGAGCCTACAATGAGCAGTTCTTC. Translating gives CASSTAGAYNEQFF. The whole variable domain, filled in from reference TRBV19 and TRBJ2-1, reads DGGITQSPKYLFRKEGQNVTLSCEQNLNHDAMYWYRQDPGQGLRLIYYSQIVNDFQKGDIAEGYSVSREKKESFPLTVTSAQKNPTAFYLCASSTAGAYNEQFFGPGTRLTVL.

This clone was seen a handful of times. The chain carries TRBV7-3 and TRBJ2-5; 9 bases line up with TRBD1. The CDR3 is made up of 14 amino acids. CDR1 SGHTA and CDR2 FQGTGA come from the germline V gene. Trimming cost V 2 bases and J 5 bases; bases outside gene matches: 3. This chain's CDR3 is CASSLSGQGETQYF. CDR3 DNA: TGTGCCAGCAGCTTATCGGGACAGGGCGAGACCCAGTACTTC.

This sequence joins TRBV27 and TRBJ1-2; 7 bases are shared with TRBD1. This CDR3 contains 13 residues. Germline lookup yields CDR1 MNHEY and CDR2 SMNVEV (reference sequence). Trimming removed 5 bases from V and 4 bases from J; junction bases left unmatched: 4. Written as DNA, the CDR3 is TGTGCCAGCAGTCCACAGGGGACCTATGGCTACACCTTC. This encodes CASSPQGTYGYTF.

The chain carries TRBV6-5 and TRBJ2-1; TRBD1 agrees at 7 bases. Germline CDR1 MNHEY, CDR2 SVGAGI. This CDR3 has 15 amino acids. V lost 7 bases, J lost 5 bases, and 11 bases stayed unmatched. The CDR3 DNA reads TGTGCCAGCACGTATAGAGACAGGGCCAACAATGAGCAGTTCTTC. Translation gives CASTYRDRANNEQFF.

The CDR3 region is CSVQSGGETQYF. Written as DNA, the CDR3 is TGCAGCGTTCAATCAGGGGGTGAGACCCAGTACTTC. The chain uses TRBV29-1 and TRBJ2-5; 7 bases map to TRBD1. This CDR3 contains 12 residues. V shed 5 bases, J shed 5 bases, and the junction held 5 bases outside the gene matches. Per germline, CDR1 SQVTM and CDR2 ANQGSEA. Full variable domain (remainder filled in from reference TRBV29-1 and TRBJ2-5): SAVISQKPSRDICQRGTSLTIQCQVDSQVTMMFWYRQQPGQSLTLIATANQGSEATYESGFVIDKFPISRPNLTFSTLTVSNMSPEDSSIYLCSVQSGGETQYFGPGTRLLVL.

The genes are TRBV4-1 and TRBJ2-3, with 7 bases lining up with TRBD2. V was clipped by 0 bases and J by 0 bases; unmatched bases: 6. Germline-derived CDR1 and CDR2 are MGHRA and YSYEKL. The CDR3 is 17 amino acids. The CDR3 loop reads CASSQDPSGRSTDTQYF. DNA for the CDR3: TGCGCCAGCAGCCAAGATCCTAGCGGTAGAAGCACAGATACGCAGTATTTT.

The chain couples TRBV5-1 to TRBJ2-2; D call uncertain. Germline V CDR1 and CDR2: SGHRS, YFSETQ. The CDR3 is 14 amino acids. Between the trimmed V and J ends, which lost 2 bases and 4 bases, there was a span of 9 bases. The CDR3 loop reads CASSFELATGELFF. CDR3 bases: TGCGCCAGCAGCTTTGAATTGGCCACCGGGGAGCTGTTTTTT.

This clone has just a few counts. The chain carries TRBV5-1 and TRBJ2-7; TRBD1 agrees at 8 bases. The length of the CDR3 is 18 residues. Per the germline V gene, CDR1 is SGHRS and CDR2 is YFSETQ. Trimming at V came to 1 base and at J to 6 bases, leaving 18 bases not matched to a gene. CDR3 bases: TGCGCCAGCAGCTTGAGGCCCTCAGGGGGCGTCGCCTTAGGCGAGCAGTACTTC. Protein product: CASSLRPSGGVALGEQYF.

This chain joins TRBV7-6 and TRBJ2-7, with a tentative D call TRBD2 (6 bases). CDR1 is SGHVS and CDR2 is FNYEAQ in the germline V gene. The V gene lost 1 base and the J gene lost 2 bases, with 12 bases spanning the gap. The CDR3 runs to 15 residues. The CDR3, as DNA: TGTGCCAGCAGCTTAGGGTCGGCGGGGACCTACGAGCAGTACTTC. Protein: CASSLGSAGTYEQYF. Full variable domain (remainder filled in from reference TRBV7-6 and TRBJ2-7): GAGVSQSPRYKVTKRGQDVALRCDPISGHVSLYWYRQALGQGPEFLTYFNYEAQQDKSGLPNDRFSAERPEGSISTLTIQRTEQRDSAMYRCASSLGSAGTYEQYFGPGTRLTVT.

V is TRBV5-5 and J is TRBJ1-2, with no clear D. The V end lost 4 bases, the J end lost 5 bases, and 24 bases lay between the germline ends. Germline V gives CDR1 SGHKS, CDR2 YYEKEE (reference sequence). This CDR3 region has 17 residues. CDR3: CASSPGPGPSMAYGYTF. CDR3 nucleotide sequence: TGTGCCAGCAGCCCCGGTCCGGGTCCCTCTATGGCTTATGGCTACACCTTC.

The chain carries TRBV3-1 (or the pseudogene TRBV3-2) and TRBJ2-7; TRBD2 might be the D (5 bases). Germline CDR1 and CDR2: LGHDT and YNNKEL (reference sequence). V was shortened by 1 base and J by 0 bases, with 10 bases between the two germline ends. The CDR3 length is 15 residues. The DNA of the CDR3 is TGTGCCAGCAGCCAAGTAAGCGGAACCTCCTACGAGCAGTACTTC. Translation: CASSQVSGTSYEQYF.

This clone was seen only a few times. CDR3 protein: CASSFGTSGRLNTGELFF. The CDR3, as DNA: TGTGCCAGCAGCTTTGGGACTAGCGGGAGACTTAACACCGGGGAGCTGTTTTTT. The chain links TRBV7-9 to TRBJ2-2; 14 nucleotides line up with TRBD2. The CDR3 is 18 residues long. The V gene end was trimmed by 3 bases and the J gene end by 2 bases; junction bases not matched to a gene: 5. Germline loops: CDR1 SEHNR, CDR2 FQNEAQ (reference sequence).

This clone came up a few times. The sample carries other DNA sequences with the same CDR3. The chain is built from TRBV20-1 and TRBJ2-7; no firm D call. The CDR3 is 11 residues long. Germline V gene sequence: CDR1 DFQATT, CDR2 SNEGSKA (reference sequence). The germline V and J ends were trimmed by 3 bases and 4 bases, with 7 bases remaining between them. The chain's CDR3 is CSARTGYEQYF. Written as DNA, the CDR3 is TGCAGTGCTAGGACTGGTTACGAGCAGTACTTC.

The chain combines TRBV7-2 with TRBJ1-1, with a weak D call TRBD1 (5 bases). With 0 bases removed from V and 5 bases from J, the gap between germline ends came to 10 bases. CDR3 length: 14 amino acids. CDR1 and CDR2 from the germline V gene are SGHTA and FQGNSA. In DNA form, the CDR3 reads TGTGCCAGCAGCTTAGCGTTAGGGGTAACTGAAGCTTTCTTT. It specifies CASSLALGVTEAFF. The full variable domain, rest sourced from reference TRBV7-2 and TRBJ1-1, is GAGVSQSPSNKVTEKGKDVELRCDPISGHTALYWYRQSLGQGLEFLIYFQGNSAPDKSGLPSDRFSAERTGGSVSTLTIQRTQQEDSAVYLCASSLALGVTEAFFGQGTRLTVV.

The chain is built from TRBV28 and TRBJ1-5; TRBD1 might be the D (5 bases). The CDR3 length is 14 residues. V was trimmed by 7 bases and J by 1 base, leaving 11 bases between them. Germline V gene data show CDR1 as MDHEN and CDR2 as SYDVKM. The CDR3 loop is CASKWGGSNQPQHF. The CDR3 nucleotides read TGTGCCAGCAAGTGGGGGGGGAGCAATCAGCCCCAGCATTTT. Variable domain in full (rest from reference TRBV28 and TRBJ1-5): DVKVTQSSRYLVKRTGEKVFLECVQDMDHENMFWYRQDPGLGLRLIYFSYDVKMKEKGDIPEGYSVSREKKERFSLILESASTNQTSMYLCASKWGGSNQPQHFGDGTRLSIL.

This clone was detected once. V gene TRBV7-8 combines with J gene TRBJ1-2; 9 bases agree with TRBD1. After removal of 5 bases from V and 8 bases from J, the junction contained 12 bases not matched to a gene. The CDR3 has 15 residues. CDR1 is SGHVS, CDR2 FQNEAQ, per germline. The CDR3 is CASSQPGQGRAGYTF. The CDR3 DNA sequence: TGTGCCAGCAGCCAACCGGGACAGGGAAGGGCAGGCTACACCTTC.

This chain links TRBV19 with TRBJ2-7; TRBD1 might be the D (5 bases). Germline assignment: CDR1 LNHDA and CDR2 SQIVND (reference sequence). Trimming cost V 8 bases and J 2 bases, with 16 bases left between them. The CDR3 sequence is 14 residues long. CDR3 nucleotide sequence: TGTGCCAGTTCTTCTCAGGGTACCCCCTACGAGCAGTACTTC. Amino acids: CASSSQGTPYEQYF.